Following are 20 T cell receptor beta chains from one sample sequenced in a study of persistence of HIV-infected CD4 T cells (dated by TCRdb to about 2020). Antigens of these TCRs are unknown. The sample's treatment or condition label, in plain terms: suppressive antiretroviral therapy. As a nonspecific positive control representing the CD4+ T cell repertoire, cells were stimulated with anti-CD3/anti-CD28 magnetic beads. Responding CD4+ T cells were sorted on the basis of upregulation of both CD40 ligand and CD69. The immunoSEQ hsTCRB assay version 4, run in survey mode, was used to sequence TCRbeta repertoires from genomic DNA. Drawn from immuneACCESS, this table holds only the in-frame rearrangements with V and J called that TCRdb kept. Clones are partly lost; checked studies trace under half to an unresolved V gene and leave the rest unexplained. The sample has around 39,000 clones on record, around 89% of them singletons. The ten largest clonotypes hold approximately 0.97% of the sample.

The sequenced sample was CD4+ T cells sorted from PBMCs after approximately 19-hour stimulation, obtained from a patient who received antiretroviral therapy. The cell subset or site label for this specimen denotes: CD40L+CD69+ CD4 T cells responding to anti-CD3/anti-CD28 beads, representing the overall repertoire. The receptors come from an adult man with HIV who was CMV-seropositive.

This chain links TRBV7-2 with TRBJ1-1; tentative D call: TRBD1 (5 bases). V was cut by 4 bases and J by 8 bases, with 17 bases left in between. CDR1 is SGHTA and CDR2 is FQGNSA in the germline V gene. This CDR3 comprises 14 residues. The CDR3 DNA sequence: TGTGCCAGCAGCTCGGGACCCTCCTCTTCGGAAGCTTTCTTT. It yields the protein CASSSGPSSSEAFF.

For the CDR3, the DNA is TGTGCCAGCTCACCAACAGGAGTGAACACCGGGGAGCTGTTTTTT. Translating it yields CASSPTGVNTGELFF. The chain recombines TRBV18 with TRBJ2-2; TRBD1 might be the D (5 bases). Germline-derived CDR1 and CDR2 are KGHSH and LQKENI. CDR3 length: 15 residues. Trimming shortened V by 2 bases and J by 1 base, and 8 bases separated the two germline ends.

The J gene is TRBJ1-4, the V gene TRBV5-1; maybe TRBD1 (5 bases). The ends were cut back, 4 bases at V and 5 bases at J, with 15 bases in the middle. There are 15 residues in the CDR3. CDR1 is SGHRS and CDR2 is YFSETQ in the germline V gene. The CDR3 region has the DNA TGCGCCAGCAGCCAAACAGACAGTCCGAATGAAAAACTGTTTTTT. It translates to CASSQTDSPNEKLFF.

The rearrangement links TRBV27 to TRBJ2-7; 9 bases map to TRBD1. V trimming: 5 bases; J trimming: 8 bases; junction bases outside the gene matches: 13. CDR3 size: 15 residues. Germline CDR1 MNHEY, CDR2 SMNVEV (reference sequence). CDR3 in DNA: TGTGCCAGCAGTCTCCCGGGACAGGGTAGGGAAAAGCAGTACTTC. Its protein is CASSLPGQGREKQYF.

This clone was picked up one time. This rearrangement joins TRBV2 to TRBJ1-5; D might be TRBD1 (5 bases). Germline CDR1 SNHLY, CDR2 FYNNEI. This CDR3 is built from 17 residues. The germline V and J ends were trimmed by 3 bases and 2 bases, with 17 bases remaining between them. CDR3 nucleotides: TGTGCCAGCAGTGATCCCCCCCAGGGCCTGGGCAATCAGCCCCAGCATTTT. The encoded protein is CASSDPPQGLGNQPQHF.

The chain couples TRBV6-5 to TRBJ2-7; 7 bases agree with TRBD1. With 6 bases clipped from V and 3 bases from J, the junction kept 5 bases outside the gene matches. Germline lookup yields CDR1 MNHEY and CDR2 SVGAGI. The CDR3 is 13 residues long. The CDR3 spells CASRQGSGYEQYF. The CDR3, as DNA: TGTGCCAGCAGACAGGGGTCCGGCTACGAGCAGTACTTC.

This clone was counted a single time. The CDR3 nucleotides read TGTGCCAGCAGCCAAGATCGGGGGACAGGGGTCTACGAGCAGTACTTC. It translates to CASSQDRGTGVYEQYF. The rearrangement uses TRBV3-1 (or the pseudogene TRBV3-2) and TRBJ2-7, with 10 bases that match TRBD1. This CDR3 region has 16 residues. V trimming: 0 bases; J trimming: 3 bases; junction bases outside the gene matches: 5. Germline-derived CDR1 and CDR2 are LGHDT and YNNKEL (reference sequence).

A few counts support this clone. The chain joins TRBV2 to TRBJ1-3, with TRBD1 as a possible D gene (5 bases). The CDR3 sequence is 15 residues long. V was shortened by 5 bases and J by 1 base, with 12 bases between the two germline ends. The germline gives CDR1 SNHLY, CDR2 FYNNEI. The CDR3 region has the DNA TGTGCCAGCAGTCCCCGGAGGGGATCTGGAAACACCATATATTTT. Translated: CASSPRRGSGNTIYF.

This chain joins TRBV28 and TRBJ1-2; D is unresolved. Trimming cost V 4 bases and J 1 base, with 4 bases left between them. CDR1 is MDHEN, CDR2 SYDVKM, per germline. The CDR3 runs to 12 residues. The CDR3 DNA reads TGTGCCAGCAGTTCAGTTAACTATGGCTACACCTTC. As protein: CASSSVNYGYTF.

This chain connects TRBV28 to TRBJ1-2; no reliable D call. Germline assignment: CDR1 MDHEN and CDR2 SYDVKM. The CDR3 is 12 amino acids. Trimming removed 3 bases from V and 4 bases from J, with 6 bases in between. The CDR3 bases are TGTGCCAGCAGTTTCGAGTTCTATGGCTACACCTTC. Translated: CASSFEFYGYTF.

This clone came up once. The J gene is TRBJ2-3, the V gene TRBV18, with 8 bases identical to TRBD2. Germline CDR1 reads KGHSH; CDR2 reads LQKENI. CDR3 length equals 19 residues. V was pared by 4 bases and J by 0 bases, with 15 bases of the junction left unmatched. The CDR3 DNA reads TGTGCCAGCTCACGTTCACTAGCGGTCCCATACTCTAGCACAGATACGCAGTATTTT. Its translation: CASSRSLAVPYSSTDTQYF.

The CDR3 DNA reads TGTGCCAGCAGCCAAGATTGGGGTAATGAGCAGTTCTTC. Amino acid sequence: CASSQDWGNEQFF. This chain uses TRBV14 with TRBJ2-1; D not resolved. The CDR3 runs to 13 residues. V was trimmed by 0 bases and J by 7 bases, leaving 7 bases between them. Germline V gene lookup returns CDR1 SGHDN and CDR2 FVKESK.

The chain has TRBV5-1 and TRBJ2-2, with D possibly TRBD1 on 6 matching bases. V was shortened by 5 bases and J by 5 bases, with 16 bases between the two germline ends. The CDR3 is 15 residues long. The germline V gene has CDR1 SGHRS and CDR2 YFSETQ. The CDR3 DNA follows: TGCGCCAGCAGATCATCAGGGGCGCGAACCGGGGAGCTGTTTTTT. Translating it yields CASRSSGARTGELFF.

V usage is TRBV27 and J usage is TRBJ2-3; D unresolved. Trimming pared 3 bases from V and 7 bases from J, leaving 11 bases between. Per the germline V gene, CDR1 is MNHEY and CDR2 is SMNVEV (reference sequence). The CDR3 runs 13 residues. The CDR3 DNA is TGTGCCAGCAGTTTTCTGACTGGTAATACGCAGTATTTT. This codes for CASSFLTGNTQYF.

The CDR3 sequence is CASSRDGSNYEQYF. CDR3 nucleotides: TGTGCCAGCAGCCGGGACGGATCAAACTACGAGCAGTACTTC. This rearrangement joins TRBV6-5 to TRBJ2-7; D may match TRBD1 or TRBD2 (5 bases each). Per germline, CDR1 MNHEY and CDR2 SVGAGI. V was pared by 6 bases and J by 3 bases, with 15 bases between. The CDR3 runs to 14 residues.

The J gene is TRBJ1-5, the V gene TRBV7-9, with a possible D match to TRBD1 (6 bases). Germline V CDR1 and CDR2: SEHNR, FQNEAQ (reference sequence). The CDR3 covers 15 residues. V lost 1 base and J 4 bases, leaving 11 bases between the germline ends. The CDR3 DNA sequence: TGTGCCAGCAGCTTAGGGGGGCAGGGTAATCAGCCCCAGCATTTT. It specifies CASSLGGQGNQPQHF.

The chain uses TRBV2 and TRBJ2-2; D gene unclear. The V gene lost 7 bases and the J gene lost 1 base, with 7 bases spanning the gap. This CDR3 is 13 amino acids long. Germline CDR1 SNHLY, CDR2 FYNNEI. The CDR3 protein is CASNPGNTGELFF. The CDR3 DNA reads TGTGCCAGCAATCCAGGGAACACCGGGGAGCTGTTTTTT.

The rearrangement joins TRBV6-5 to TRBJ1-1, with 9 bases identical to TRBD1. Germline CDR1 reads MNHEY; CDR2 reads SVGAGI. The CDR3 spans 15 residues. The V segment lost 7 bases and the J segment 3 bases; nucleotides outside the gene matches: 9. The CDR3, as DNA: TGTGCCAGCACTAGCAACAGGGGGCTGGACACTGAAGCTTTCTTT. This gives the protein CASTSNRGLDTEAFF.

This chain links TRBV18 with TRBJ2-7, with a tentative D call TRBD1 (7 bases). In germline, CDR1 is KGHSH, CDR2 LQKENI. The CDR3 has 15 amino acids. The germline V and J ends were trimmed by 4 bases and 2 bases, with 15 bases remaining between them. The CDR3 is CASSLSGDSTYEQYF. CDR3 coding DNA: TGTGCCAGCTCACTCTCGGGGGACAGCACCTACGAGCAGTACTTC.

The genes are TRBV9 and TRBJ2-1; 10 bases are shared with TRBD2. V was pared by 3 bases and J by 7 bases, with 7 bases of the junction left unmatched. The CDR3 totals 15 residues. Germline CDR1 reads SGDLS; CDR2 reads YYNGEE. CDR3 in amino acids: CASSGRAGGLNEQFF. CDR3 in DNA: TGTGCCAGCAGCGGGAGAGCGGGGGGGCTAAATGAGCAGTTCTTC.